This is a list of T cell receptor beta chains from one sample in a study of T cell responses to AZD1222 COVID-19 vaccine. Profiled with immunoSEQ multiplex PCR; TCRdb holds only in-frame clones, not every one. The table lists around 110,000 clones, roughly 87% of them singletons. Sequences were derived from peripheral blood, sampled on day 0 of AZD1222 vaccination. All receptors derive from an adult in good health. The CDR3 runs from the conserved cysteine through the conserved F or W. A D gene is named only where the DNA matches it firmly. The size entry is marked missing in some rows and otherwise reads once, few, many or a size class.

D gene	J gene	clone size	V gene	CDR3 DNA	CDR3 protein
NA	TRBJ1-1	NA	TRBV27	TGTGCCAGCAGTAACCCTCCAGGGTCTGACGCTTTCTTT	CASSNPPGSDAFF
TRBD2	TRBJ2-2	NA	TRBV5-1	TGCGCCAGCAGCCCCCGCGGGGGGATGGCCGGGGAGCTGTTTTTT	CASSPRGGMAGELFF
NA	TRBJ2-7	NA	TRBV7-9	TGTGCCAGCAGCTTAGGGAGGACGGACAACGAGCAGTACTTC	CASSLGRTDNEQYF
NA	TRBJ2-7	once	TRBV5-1	TGCGCCAGCAGCATATCCCAGGGCTACGAGCAGTACTTC	CASSISQGYEQYF
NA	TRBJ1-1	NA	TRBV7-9	TGTGCCAGCAGTCCCCCTAGGCGTAAGGGCACTGAAGCTTTCTTT	CASSPPRRKGTEAFF
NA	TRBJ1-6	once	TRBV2	TGTGCCAGCAGTGAAGATGTAGACTCGGTTTCACCCCTCCACTTT	CASSEDVDSVSPLHF
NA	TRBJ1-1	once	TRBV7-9	TGTGCCAGCAGCTTATTAGGAGGCCGCGGCACTGAAGCTTTCTTT	CASSLLGGRGTEAFF
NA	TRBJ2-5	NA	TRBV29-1	TGCAGCGTTGAAAGGACCCAGTACTTC	CSVERTQYF
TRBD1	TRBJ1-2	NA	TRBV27	TGTGCCAGCAGTTTCCAGGGGGATGGCTACACCTTC	CASSFQGDGYTF
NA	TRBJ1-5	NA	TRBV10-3	TGTGCCATCAGTGAGTCCGGTAATCAGCCCCAGCATTTT	CAISESGNQPQHF
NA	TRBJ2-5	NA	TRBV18	TGTGCCAGCTCAAACCAAGAGACCCAGTACTTC	CASSNQETQYF
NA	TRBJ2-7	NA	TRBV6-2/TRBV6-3	TGTGCCAGCAGTTACTCGATCCCCTACGAGCAGTACTTC	CASSYSIPYEQYF
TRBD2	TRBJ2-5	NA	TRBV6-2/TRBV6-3	TGTGCCAGCAGCCTGTTGACTAGCGGTAAAGAGACCCAGTACTTC	CASSLLTSGKETQYF
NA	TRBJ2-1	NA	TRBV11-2	TGTGCCAGCAGCTCCCGACTAGGAGGAAATAATGAGCAGTTCTTC	CASSSRLGGNNEQFF
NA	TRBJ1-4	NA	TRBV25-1	TGTGCCAGCAGTGTCGGCGGGTTCGGACTGTTTTTT	CASSVGGFGLFF
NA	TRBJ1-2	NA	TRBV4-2	TGTGCCAGCAGCCAAGTTGACCGGCGGGTGGACTACACCTTC	CASSQVDRRVDYTF
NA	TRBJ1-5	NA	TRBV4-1	TGCGCCAGCAGCCATGACATCGAGAATCAGCCCCAGCATTTT	CASSHDIENQPQHF
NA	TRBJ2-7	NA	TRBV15	TGTGCCACCAGTAGCGTGGACAGATCCTACGAGCAGTACTTC	CATSSVDRSYEQYF
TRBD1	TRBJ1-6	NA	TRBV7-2	TGTGCCAGCAGCTTGGGGACAGGTGGTGGGTCACCCCTCCACTTT	CASSLGTGGGSPLHF
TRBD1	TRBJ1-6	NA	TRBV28	TGTGCCAGCAGACCCACATTCCCGACAGGGGGCTTCTCCTATAATTCACCCCTCCACTTT	CASRPTFPTGGFSYNSPLHF
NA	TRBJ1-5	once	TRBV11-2	TGTGCCAGCAGCCCGGGGGCGGGGCAACTTTCACCCCAGCATTTT	CASSPGAGQLSPQHF
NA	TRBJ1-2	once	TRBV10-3	TGTGCCATCCCATACGGTTTCGGCTACACCTTC	CAIPYGFGYTF
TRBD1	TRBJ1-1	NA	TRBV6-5	TGTGCCAGCAGTTCGTCCAGGGGGGGGACTGAAGCTTTCTTT	CASSSSRGGTEAFF
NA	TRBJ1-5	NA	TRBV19	TGTGCCAGTAGTCCCTACAGGGATAGCAATCAGCCCCAGCATTTT	CASSPYRDSNQPQHF
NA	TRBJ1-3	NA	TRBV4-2	TGTGCCAGCAGCCAAGGGCCCGGGACTCGAGGAAACACCATATATTTT	CASSQGPGTRGNTIYF
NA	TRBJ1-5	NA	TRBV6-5	TGTGCCAGCAGACCCGGACCGCTCAATCAGCCCCAGCATTTT	CASRPGPLNQPQHF
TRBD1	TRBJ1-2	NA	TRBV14	TGTGCCAGCAGCCAGCTCCGGGACAGGGGATATGGCTACACCTTC	CASSQLRDRGYGYTF
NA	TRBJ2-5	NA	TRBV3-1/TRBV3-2	TGTGCCAGCAGCCAACAGGGTGGAGAGACCCAGTACTTC	CASSQQGGETQYF
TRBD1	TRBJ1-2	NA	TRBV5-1	TGCGCCAGCAGCTCGGGACAGGGGACCTACACCTTC	CASSSGQGTYTF
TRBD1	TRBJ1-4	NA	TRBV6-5	TGTGCCAGCAGCTCCCAGGGGGTTACGAATGAAAAACTGTTTTTT	CASSSQGVTNEKLFF
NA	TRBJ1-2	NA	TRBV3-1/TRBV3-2	TGTGCCAGCAGCCAAGATAAGGGGACAAGGGCTGGCTACACCTTC	CASSQDKGTRAGYTF
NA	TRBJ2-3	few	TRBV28	TGTGCCAGCAGCTTTGACAGGAATCGAGATACGCAGTATTTT	CASSFDRNRDTQYF
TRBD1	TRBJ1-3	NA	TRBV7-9	TGTGCCAGCAGCGGGGGACAGGGTCGAAACACCATATATTTT	CASSGGQGRNTIYF
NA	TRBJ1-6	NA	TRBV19	TGTGGGCGGGGTTCACCCCTCCACTTT	CGRGSPLHF
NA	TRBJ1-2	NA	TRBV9	TGTGCCAGCAGCGGCTGGAAGACGGCGGTCGGCTATGGCTACACCTTC	CASSGWKTAVGYGYTF
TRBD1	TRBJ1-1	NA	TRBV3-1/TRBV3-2	TGTGCCAGCAGCGACCGAGGACAGGGAGTTCGAGCTTTCTTT	CASSDRGQGVRAFF
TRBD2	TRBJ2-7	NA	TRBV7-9	TGTGCCAGCAGCTTAGTTGCCAGCGGGGGGGATCTCGGCGCCTACGAGCAGTACTTC	CASSLVASGGDLGAYEQYF
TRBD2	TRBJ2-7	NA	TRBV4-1	TGCGCCAGCAGCCAAAAGACTAGCGAGTCCTACGAGCAGTACTTC	CASSQKTSESYEQYF
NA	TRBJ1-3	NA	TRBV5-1	TGCGCCAGCAGCTTGATGGACAGACTTGCTGGAAACACCATATATTTT	CASSLMDRLAGNTIYF
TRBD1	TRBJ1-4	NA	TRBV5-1	TGCGCCAGCAGCGAGACCGGGACAGGGGGCAGAAAACTGTTTTTT	CASSETGTGGRKLFF
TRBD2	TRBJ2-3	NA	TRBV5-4	TGTGCCAGCAGCTTGGGAATGCGGGAGGGCACAGATACGCAGTATTTT	CASSLGMREGTDTQYF
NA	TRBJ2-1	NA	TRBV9	TGTGCCAGCAGCGTAGTTTACAATGAGCAGTTCTTC	CASSVVYNEQFF
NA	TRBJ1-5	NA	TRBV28	TGTGCCAGCAGTTTAATCGGCAGGGGAGGGGTGGCCCAGCATTTT	CASSLIGRGGVAQHF
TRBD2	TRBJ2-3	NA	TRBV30	TGTGCCTGGAGTCCGGGGGGGGGTGCAGATACGCAGTATTTT	CAWSPGGGADTQYF
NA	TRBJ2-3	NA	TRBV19	TGTGCCAGTAGTATAGATCCCGGGACCGATACGCAGTATTTT	CASSIDPGTDTQYF
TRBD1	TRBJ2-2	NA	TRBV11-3	TGTGCCAGCAGCTCCGGGACAGCGAACACCGGGGAGCTGTTTTTT	CASSSGTANTGELFF
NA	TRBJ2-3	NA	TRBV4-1	TGCGCCAGCAGCCAAGATAGGGCTAGGCAGGTCGATACGCAGTATTTT	CASSQDRARQVDTQYF
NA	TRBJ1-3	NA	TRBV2	TGTGCCAGCACGTGGGGTGGGGCCGACACCATATATTTT	CASTWGGADTIYF
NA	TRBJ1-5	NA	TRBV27	TGTGCCAGCAGTACCAGGACACCCCTTCAGCCCCAGCATTTT	CASSTRTPLQPQHF
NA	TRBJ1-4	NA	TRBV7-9	TGTGCCAGCAGCCCGCGCGAAGGGACGGCGAAGGGGGAAAAACTGTTTTTT	CASSPREGTAKGEKLFF
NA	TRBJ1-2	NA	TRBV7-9	TGTGCCAGCAGCCCGGGGCGATTCCAGGGACGTCGGGGCTATGGCTACACCTTC	CASSPGRFQGRRGYGYTF